Listed below are T cell receptor beta chains from one sample, sequenced in a study of OX40 agonist ivuxolimab in advanced cancers. Assay used: immunoSEQ multiplex PCR; TCRdb lists only in-frame clones, some missing. Counted here are more than 60,000 clones, approximately 94% occurring once; the ten biggest clones make up 15% to 20%. The sample consisted of CD4+ or CD8+ T cells sorted from blood, taken in a trial of the OX40 agonist ivuxolimab. The source of these receptors is an adult with an advanced solid tumor such as melanoma, head and neck, liver or kidney cancer. CDR3s include the opening cysteine and the closing phenylalanine or tryptophan. A D gene is named only where the DNA matches it firmly. For some rows the clone size is stated as once, few or many, or as a class when expanded; others skip it.

d_call	clone_size	j_call	v_call	cdr3_aa	cdr3_nt
.	.	TRBJ2-1	TRBV28	CASSLLRRGSYNEQFF	TGTGCCAGCAGTTTATTGCGGCGCGGGTCCTACAATGAGCAGTTCTTC
TRBD1	.	TRBJ1-2	TRBV9	CASSETGIYGYTF	TGTGCCAGCAGCGAGACAGGGATATATGGCTACACCTTC
.	.	TRBJ2-3	TRBV15	CATSRDRTDTQYF	TGTGCCACCAGCAGAGATCGCACAGATACGCAGTATTTT
.	.	TRBJ1-2	TRBV28	CASRDRYYGYTF	TGTGCCAGCAGGGACAGATACTATGGCTACACCTTC
TRBD1	.	TRBJ2-4	TRBV19	CASSGGTGGNIQYF	TGTGCCAGTAGTGGGGGGACAGGGGGAAACATTCAGTACTTC
.	.	TRBJ1-2	TRBV19	CASSIETASNYGYTF	TGTGCCAGTAGTATAGAAACAGCCTCCAACTATGGCTACACCTTC
TRBD2	.	TRBJ2-1	TRBV6-5	CASSSLAGAPNEQFF	TGTGCCAGCAGTTCACTAGCGGGGGCTCCCAATGAGCAGTTCTTC
TRBD1	once	TRBJ2-7	TRBV19	CASSVSGGREQYF	TGTGCCAGTAGTGTTTCAGGGGGCAGAGAGCAGTACTTC
.	.	TRBJ1-5	TRBV19	CASSPGRYYSNQPQHF	TGTGCCAGTAGCCCAGGGCGTTATTATAGCAATCAGCCCCAGCATTTT
TRBD2	.	TRBJ2-7	TRBV7-8	CASQREKGLAGPEQYF	TGTGCCAGCCAGAGAGAGAAGGGACTAGCGGGACCCGAGCAGTACTTC
.	.	TRBJ2-5	TRBV14	CASSQNPEVTQYF	TGTGCCAGCAGCCAAAACCCGGAGGTAACCCAGTACTTC
.	.	TRBJ1-1	TRBV27	CASSFGGTHTEAFF	TGTGCCAGCAGTTTTGGGGGGACCCACACTGAAGCTTTCTTT
.	.	TRBJ2-5	TRBV27	CASSQPGHTETQYF	TGTGCCAGCAGCCAACCGGGACATACCGAGACCCAGTACTTC
.	.	TRBJ2-3	TRBV2	CASSVLTRWYF	TGTGCCAGCAGTGTTTTAACGCGGTGGTATTTT
.	.	TRBJ2-5	TRBV9	CASSGYQETQYF	TGTGCCAGCTCAGGGTACCAAGAGACCCAGTACTTC
.	.	TRBJ2-7	TRBV7-2	CASSLAFQITYEQYF	TGTGCCAGCAGCTTAGCATTCCAGATAACCTACGAGCAGTACTTC
.	.	TRBJ2-7	TRBV7-2	CASSLVDAPSYEQYF	TGTGCCAGCAGCTTAGTAGACGCGCCCTCTTACGAGCAGTACTTC
TRBD1	.	TRBJ2-1	TRBV18	CASSPPGEGGNWIEQFF	TGTGCCAGCTCACCACCGGGCGAAGGGGGCAATTGGATTGAGCAGTTCTTC
TRBD1	few	TRBJ1-3	TRBV11-2	CASSLPRDRAAVSGNTIYF	TGTGCCAGCAGCTTGCCCCGGGACAGGGCAGCTGTCTCTGGAAACACCATATATTTT
.	.	TRBJ2-7	TRBV6-5	CASSYGGTAYEQYF	TGTGCCAGCAGTTACGGGGGCACGGCCTACGAGCAGTACTTC
TRBD1	.	TRBJ2-5	TRBV19	CASRGDRETQYF	TGTGCCAGTAGAGGGGACAGGGAGACCCAGTACTTC
.	.	TRBJ2-6	TRBV7-6	CASSLREVSGANVLTF	TGTGCCAGCAGCCTCAGGGAGGTATCTGGGGCCAACGTCCTGACTTTC
.	.	TRBJ2-7	TRBV5-4	CASSFRNAGALEQYF	TGTGCCAGCAGCTTTCGTAATGCAGGGGCCCTCGAGCAGTACTTC
.	.	TRBJ2-3	TRBV14	CASSPQPSSWADTQYF	TGTGCCAGCAGCCCCCAGCCCTCCTCATGGGCGGATACGCAGTATTTT
.	.	TRBJ1-2	TRBV7-9	CATPGDGYTF	TGTGCCACCCCGGGAGATGGCTACACCTTC
.	.	TRBJ1-6	TRBV6-5	CASSYSRSSYNSPLHF	TGTGCCAGCAGTTACTCTCGAAGCTCCTATAATTCACCCCTCCACTTT
.	.	TRBJ2-1	TRBV5-6	CASSLIRYSQGQFF	TGTGCCAGCAGCTTGATTAGGTACAGCCAGGGACAGTTCTTC
TRBD2	.	TRBJ2-3	TRBV6-5	CASSYSDRGGTDTQYF	TGTGCCAGCAGTTACTCAGATCGGGGGGGCACAGATACGCAGTATTTT
TRBD2	.	TRBJ2-2	TRBV7-3	CASSSPGLALGGELFF	TGTGCCAGCAGCTCCCCGGGACTAGCCCTGGGGGGGGAGCTGTTTTTT
.	.	TRBJ2-2	TRBV28	CASKRIGLLVSGELFF	TGTGCCAGCAAACGCATTGGCTTACTTGTGTCCGGGGAGCTGTTTTTT
.	.	TRBJ2-7	TRBV11-3	CASSLTGRRPTRGKYF	TGTGCCAGCAGCTTAACCGGACGGCGCCCGACCAGGGGTAAGTACTTC
TRBD1	.	TRBJ2-7	TRBV7-3	CASSKGTGGFYEQYF	TGTGCCAGCAGCAAAGGGACAGGGGGCTTCTACGAGCAGTACTTC
.	.	TRBJ2-1	TRBV13	CASSLLTGAAYNEQFF	TGTGCCAGCAGCTTATTAACGGGAGCCGCCTACAATGAGCAGTTCTTC
.	.	TRBJ1-1	TRBV7-8	CASSLGPNHWRGAFF	TGTGCCAGCAGCTTAGGTCCTAACCACTGGAGGGGAGCTTTCTTT
.	.	TRBJ1-2	TRBV9	CASSVDGNYGYTF	TGTGCCAGCAGCGTAGACGGAAACTATGGCTACACCTTC
TRBD2	.	TRBJ2-3	TRBV13	CASGGRPDTQYF	TGTGCCTCGGGAGGGAGGCCAGATACGCAGTATTTT
.	few	TRBJ1-5	TRBV4-1	CASSQEAGNNQPQHF	TGTGCCAGCAGCCAGGAAGCAGGGAACAATCAGCCCCAGCATTTT
.	.	TRBJ2-7	TRBV7-9	CASSSSRGGEQYF	TGTGCCAGCAGTTCATCGAGGGGGGGCGAGCAGTACTTC
.	.	TRBJ2-1	TRBV6-6	CASSYSNNEQFF	TGTGCCAGCAGTTACTCGAACAATGAGCAGTTCTTC
.	.	TRBJ2-3	TRBV7-9	CASSLHSTDTQYF	TGTGCCAGCAGCTTACACAGCACAGATACGCAGTATTTT
TRBD1	.	TRBJ1-1	TRBV2	CASKPGGGTEAFF	TGTGCCAGCAAGCCAGGGGGCGGCACTGAAGCTTTCTTT
TRBD1	.	TRBJ2-7	TRBV4-2	CASSQDRGTGPSYEQYF	TGTGCCAGCAGCCAAGATCGGGGGACAGGGCCTTCCTACGAGCAGTACTTC
.	.	TRBJ2-2	TRBV4-3	CASSPPQTGELFF	TGCGCCAGCAGCCCCCCCCAGACCGGGGAGCTGTTTTTT
TRBD1	.	TRBJ2-7	TRBV7-2	CASSFRSAGQGGSYEQYF	TGTGCCAGCAGCTTTCGGTCGGCGGGACAGGGAGGTTCCTACGAGCAGTACTTC
TRBD1	.	TRBJ1-4	TRBV9	CASSVGQGGGEKLFF	TGTGCCAGCAGCGTAGGTCAAGGGGGCGGTGAAAAACTGTTTTTT
.	.	TRBJ1-2	TRBV5-1	CASSLTGTSYGYTF	TGCGCCAGCAGCCTGACCGGGACATCCTATGGCTACACCTTC
.	.	TRBJ1-2	TRBV21-1	CASSKVEGAVGGYTF	TGTGCCAGCAGCAAAGTCGAAGGGGCAGTTGGTGGCTACACCTTC
TRBD1	.	TRBJ2-1	TRBV11-2	CASSKTGGSYNEQFF	TGTGCCAGCAGTAAAACAGGGGGCTCCTACAATGAGCAGTTCTTC
.	once	TRBJ2-5	TRBV2	CASSESRSSGSLGETQYF	TGTGCCAGCAGTGAATCTAGGTCGTCAGGGAGTCTGGGAGAGACCCAGTACTTC
.	.	TRBJ2-7	TRBV5-4	CASSFPLAYEQYF	TGTGCCAGCAGCTTCCCTCTCGCCTACGAGCAGTACTTC
.	.	TRBJ1-1	TRBV7-2	CASSLSIRAYEAFF	TGTGCCAGCAGCTTAAGTATCAGGGCCTATGAAGCTTTCTTT
.	.	TRBJ1-1	TRBV4-3	CASSQDRIMNTEAFF	TGCGCCAGCAGCCAAGACCGGATAATGAACACTGAAGCTTTCTTT